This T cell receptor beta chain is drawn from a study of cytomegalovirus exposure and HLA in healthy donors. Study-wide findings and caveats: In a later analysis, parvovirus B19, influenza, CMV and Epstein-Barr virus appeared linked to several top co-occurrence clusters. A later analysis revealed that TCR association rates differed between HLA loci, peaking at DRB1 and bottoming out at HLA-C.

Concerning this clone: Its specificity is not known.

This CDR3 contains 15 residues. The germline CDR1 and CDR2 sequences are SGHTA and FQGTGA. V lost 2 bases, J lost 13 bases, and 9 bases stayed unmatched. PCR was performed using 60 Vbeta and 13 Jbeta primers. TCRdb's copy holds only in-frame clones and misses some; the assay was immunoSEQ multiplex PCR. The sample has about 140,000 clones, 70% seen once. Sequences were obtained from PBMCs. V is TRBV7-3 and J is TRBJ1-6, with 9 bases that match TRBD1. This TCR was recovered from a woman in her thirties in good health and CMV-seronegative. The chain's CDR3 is CASSLSGTGIFPLHF. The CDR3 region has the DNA TGTGCCAGCAGCTTATCGGGGACAGGGATTTTTCCCCTCCACTTT.